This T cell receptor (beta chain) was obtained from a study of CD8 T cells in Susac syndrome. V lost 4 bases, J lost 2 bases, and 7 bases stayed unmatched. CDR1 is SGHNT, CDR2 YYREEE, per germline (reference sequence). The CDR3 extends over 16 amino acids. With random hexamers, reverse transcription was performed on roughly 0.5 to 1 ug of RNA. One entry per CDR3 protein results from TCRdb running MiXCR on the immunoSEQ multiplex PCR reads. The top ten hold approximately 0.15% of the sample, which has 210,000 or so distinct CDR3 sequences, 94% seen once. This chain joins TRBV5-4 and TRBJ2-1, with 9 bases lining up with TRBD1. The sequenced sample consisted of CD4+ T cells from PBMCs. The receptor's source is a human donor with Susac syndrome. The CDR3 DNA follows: TGTGCCAGCAGCCCCCGGACAGGGGAGGCCTACAATGAGCAGTTCTTC. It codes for CASSPRTGEAYNEQFF.